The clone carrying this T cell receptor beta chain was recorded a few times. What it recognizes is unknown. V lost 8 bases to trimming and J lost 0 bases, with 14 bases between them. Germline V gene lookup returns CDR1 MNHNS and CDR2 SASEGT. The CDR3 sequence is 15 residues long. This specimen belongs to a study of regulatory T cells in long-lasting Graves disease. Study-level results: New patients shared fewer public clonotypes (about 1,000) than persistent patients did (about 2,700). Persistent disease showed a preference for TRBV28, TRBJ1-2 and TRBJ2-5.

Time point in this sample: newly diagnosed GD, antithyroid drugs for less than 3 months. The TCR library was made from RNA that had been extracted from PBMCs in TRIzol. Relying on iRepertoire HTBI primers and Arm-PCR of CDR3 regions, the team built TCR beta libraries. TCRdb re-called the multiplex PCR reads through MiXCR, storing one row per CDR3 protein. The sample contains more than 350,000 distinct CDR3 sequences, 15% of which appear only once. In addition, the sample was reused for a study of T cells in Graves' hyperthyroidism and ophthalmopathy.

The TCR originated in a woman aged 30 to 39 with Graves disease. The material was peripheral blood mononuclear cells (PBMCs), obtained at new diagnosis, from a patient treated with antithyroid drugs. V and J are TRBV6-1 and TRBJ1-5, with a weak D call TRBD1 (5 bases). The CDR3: CASREGPLSNQPQHF. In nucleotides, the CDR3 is TGTGCCAGCCGGGAGGGGCCCCTTAGCAATCAGCCCCAGCATTTT.